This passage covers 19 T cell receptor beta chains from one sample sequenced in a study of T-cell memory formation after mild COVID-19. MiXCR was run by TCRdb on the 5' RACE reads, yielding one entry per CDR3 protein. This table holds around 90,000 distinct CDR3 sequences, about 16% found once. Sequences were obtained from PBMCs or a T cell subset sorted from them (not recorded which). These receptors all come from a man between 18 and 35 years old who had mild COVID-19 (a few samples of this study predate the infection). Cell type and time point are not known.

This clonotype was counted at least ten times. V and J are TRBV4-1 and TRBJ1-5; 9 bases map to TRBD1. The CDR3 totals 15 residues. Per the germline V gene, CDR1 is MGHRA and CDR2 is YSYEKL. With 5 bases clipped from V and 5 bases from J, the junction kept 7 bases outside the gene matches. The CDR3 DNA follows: TGCGCCAGCAGCGTACAGGGGGCGAGAGATCAGCCCCAGCATTTT. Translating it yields CASSVQGARDQPQHF.

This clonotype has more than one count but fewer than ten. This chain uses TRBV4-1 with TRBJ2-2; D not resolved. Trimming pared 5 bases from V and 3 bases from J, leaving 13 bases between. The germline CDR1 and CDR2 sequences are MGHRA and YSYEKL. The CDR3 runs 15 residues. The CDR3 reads CASSRPKQDTGELFF. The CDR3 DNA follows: TGCGCCAGCAGCAGACCCAAGCAGGACACCGGGGAGCTGTTTTTT.

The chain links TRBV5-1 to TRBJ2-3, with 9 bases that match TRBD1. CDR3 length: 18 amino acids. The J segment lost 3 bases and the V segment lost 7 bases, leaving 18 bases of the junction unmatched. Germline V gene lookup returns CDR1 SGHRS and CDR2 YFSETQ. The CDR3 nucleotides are TGCGCCAGCTACAAGTCGGGGACCGGGACAGGGAGGACAGATACGCAGTATTTT. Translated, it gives CASYKSGTGTGRTDTQYF.

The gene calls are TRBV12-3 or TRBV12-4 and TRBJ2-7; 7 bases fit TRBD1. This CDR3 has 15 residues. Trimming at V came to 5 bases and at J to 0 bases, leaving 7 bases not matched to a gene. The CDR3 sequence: CASSPRGGDSYEQYF. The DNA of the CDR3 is TGTGCCAGCAGTCCCCGAGGGGGCGACTCCTACGAGCAGTACTTC.

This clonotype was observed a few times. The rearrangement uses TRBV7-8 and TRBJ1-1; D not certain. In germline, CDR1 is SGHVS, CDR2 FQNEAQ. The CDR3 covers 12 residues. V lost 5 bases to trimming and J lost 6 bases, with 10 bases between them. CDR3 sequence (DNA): TGTGCCAGCAGCCTCCTGGGAGCTGAAGCTTTCTTT. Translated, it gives CASSLLGAEAFF.

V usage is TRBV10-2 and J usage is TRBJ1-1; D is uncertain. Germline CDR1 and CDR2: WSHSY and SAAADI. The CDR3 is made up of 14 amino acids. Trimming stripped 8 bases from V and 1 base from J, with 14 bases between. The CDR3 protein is CASGSRVWNTEAFF. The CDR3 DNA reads TGCGCCAGCGGCTCTAGGGTTTGGAACACTGAAGCTTTCTTT.

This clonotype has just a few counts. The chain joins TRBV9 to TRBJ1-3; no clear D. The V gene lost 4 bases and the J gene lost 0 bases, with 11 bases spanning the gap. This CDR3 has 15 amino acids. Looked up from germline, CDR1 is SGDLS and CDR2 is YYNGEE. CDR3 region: CASSQDGISGNTIYF. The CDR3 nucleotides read TGTGCCAGCAGCCAGGACGGTATCTCTGGAAACACCATATATTTT.

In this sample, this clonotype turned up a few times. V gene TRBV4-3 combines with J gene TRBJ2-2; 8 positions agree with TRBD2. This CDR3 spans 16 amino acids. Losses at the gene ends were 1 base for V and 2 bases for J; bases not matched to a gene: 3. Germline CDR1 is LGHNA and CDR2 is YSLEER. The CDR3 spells CASSQGGTSNTGELFF. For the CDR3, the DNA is TGCGCCAGCAGCCAAGGAGGGACTAGTAACACCGGGGAGCTGTTTTTT.

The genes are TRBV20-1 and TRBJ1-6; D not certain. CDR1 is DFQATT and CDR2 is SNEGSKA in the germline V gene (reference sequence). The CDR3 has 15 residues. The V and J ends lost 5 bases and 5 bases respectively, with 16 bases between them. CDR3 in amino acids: CSAALSLSDNSPLHF. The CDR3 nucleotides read TGCAGTGCTGCACTTAGTCTATCGGATAATTCACCCCTCCACTTT.

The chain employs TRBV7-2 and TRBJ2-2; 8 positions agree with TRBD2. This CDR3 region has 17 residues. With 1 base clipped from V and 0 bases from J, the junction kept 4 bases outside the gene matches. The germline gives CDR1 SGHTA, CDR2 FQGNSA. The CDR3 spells CASSLDGGAPNTGELFF. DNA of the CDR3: TGTGCCAGCAGCTTAGACGGGGGGGCCCCGAACACCGGGGAGCTGTTTTTT. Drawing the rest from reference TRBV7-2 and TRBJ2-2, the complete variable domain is GAGVSQSPSNKVTEKGKDVELRCDPISGHTALYWYRQSLGQGLEFLIYFQGNSAPDKSGLPSDRFSAERTGGSVSTLTIQRTQQEDSAVYLCASSLDGGAPNTGELFFGEGSRLTVL.

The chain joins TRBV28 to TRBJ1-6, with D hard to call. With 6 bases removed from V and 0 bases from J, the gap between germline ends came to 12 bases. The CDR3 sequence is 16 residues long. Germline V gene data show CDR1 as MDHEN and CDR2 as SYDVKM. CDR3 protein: CASSPYPLSYNSPLHF. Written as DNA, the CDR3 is TGTGCCAGCAGCCCGTACCCGCTCTCCTATAATTCACCCCTCCACTTT.

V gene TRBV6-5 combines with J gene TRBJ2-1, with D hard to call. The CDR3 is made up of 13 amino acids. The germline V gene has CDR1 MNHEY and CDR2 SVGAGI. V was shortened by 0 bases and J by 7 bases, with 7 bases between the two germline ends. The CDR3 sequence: CASSYSFGNEQFF. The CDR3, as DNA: TGTGCCAGCAGTTACTCCTTCGGAAATGAGCAGTTCTTC.

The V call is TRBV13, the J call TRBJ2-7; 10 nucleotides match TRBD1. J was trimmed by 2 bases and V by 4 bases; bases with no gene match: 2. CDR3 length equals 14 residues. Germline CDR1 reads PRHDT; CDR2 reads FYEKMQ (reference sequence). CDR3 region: CASSSGQGAYEQYF. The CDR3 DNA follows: TGTGCCAGCAGCTCCGGACAGGGGGCCTACGAGCAGTACTTC.

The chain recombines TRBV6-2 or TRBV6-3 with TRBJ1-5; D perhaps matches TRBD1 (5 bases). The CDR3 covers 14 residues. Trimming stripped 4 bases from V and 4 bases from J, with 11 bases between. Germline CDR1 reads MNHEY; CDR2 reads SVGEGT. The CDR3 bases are TGTGCCAGCAGTTTAAGGGGTCTTAATCAGCCCCAGCATTTT. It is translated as CASSLRGLNQPQHF.

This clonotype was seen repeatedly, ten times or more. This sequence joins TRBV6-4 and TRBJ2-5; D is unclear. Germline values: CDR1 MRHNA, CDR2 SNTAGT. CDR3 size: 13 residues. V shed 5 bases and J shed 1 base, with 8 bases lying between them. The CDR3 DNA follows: TGTGCCAGCAGTCCCTCGCCCCAAGAGACCCAGTACTTC. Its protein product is CASSPSPQETQYF.

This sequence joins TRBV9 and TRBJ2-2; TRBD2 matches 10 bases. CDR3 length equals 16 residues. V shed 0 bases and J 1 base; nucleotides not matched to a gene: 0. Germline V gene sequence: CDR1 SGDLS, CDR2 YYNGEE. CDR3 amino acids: CASSVVAGGNTGELFF. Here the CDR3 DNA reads TGTGCCAGCAGCGTAGTAGCGGGGGGGAACACCGGGGAGCTGTTTTTT.

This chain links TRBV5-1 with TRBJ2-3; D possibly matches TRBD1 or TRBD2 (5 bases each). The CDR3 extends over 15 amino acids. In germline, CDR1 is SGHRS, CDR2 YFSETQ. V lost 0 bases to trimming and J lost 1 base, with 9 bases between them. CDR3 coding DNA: TGCGCCAGCAGCTTGGTTGGGGGAGGCACAGATACGCAGTATTTT. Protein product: CASSLVGGGTDTQYF.

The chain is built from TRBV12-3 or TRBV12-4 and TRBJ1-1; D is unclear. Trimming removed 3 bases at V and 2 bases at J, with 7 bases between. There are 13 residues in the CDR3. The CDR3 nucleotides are TGTGCCAGCAGTTTTGGCTTTAACACTGAAGCTTTCTTT. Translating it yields CASSFGFNTEAFF.

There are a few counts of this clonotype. DNA of the CDR3: TGTGCCAGCAGTTTCCGCGGGAACACTGAAGCTTTCTTT. It codes for CASSFRGNTEAFF. The chain is built from TRBV12-3 or TRBV12-4 and TRBJ1-1; D gene uncertain. V lost 3 bases, J lost 1 base, and 6 bases lay in between. The CDR3 is made up of 13 amino acids.